One sample yielded the 30 T cell receptor beta chains listed below, sequenced in a study of blood T cell repertoires in COVID-19. Sequenced by immunoSEQ multiplex PCR; TCRdb stores in-frame clones only, minus some. The repertoire holds around 230,000 clones, with 70% to 90% as singletons. Sequencing used PBMCs or T cells enriched from blood (not recorded which). Every receptor here comes from a woman aged 35 to 49 with acute COVID-19.

The V gene is TRBV19, the J gene TRBJ2-3, with 10 bases that match TRBD2. CDR1 is LNHDA, CDR2 SQIVND, per germline (reference sequence). The junction had 4 bases not matched to a gene; V was cut back by 3 bases and J by 4 bases. CDR3 size: 15 residues. Here the CDR3 DNA reads TGTGCCAGTAGTATTCAGCGGGAGGGCGCAGATACGCAGTATTTT. Encoded protein: CASSIQREGADTQYF.

This clone was recorded only once. The chain links TRBV11-3 to TRBJ2-7; 9 bases are shared with TRBD2. CDR1 is SGHNT, CDR2 YENEEA, per germline. This CDR3 spans 16 amino acids. The trim removed 2 bases at V and 5 bases at J, leaving 10 bases unmatched. The CDR3 nucleotides read TGTGCCAGCAGCTTACGTCCTAGCGGGGCCGAGCACGAGCAGTACTTC. Its protein product is CASSLRPSGAEHEQYF.

V usage is TRBV24-1 and J usage is TRBJ1-1; no definite D call. The CDR3 is 10 residues long. Trimming pared 5 bases from V and 8 bases from J, leaving 5 bases between. The V gene's germline CDR1 is KGHDR and CDR2 SFDVKD. The CDR3 DNA sequence: TGTGCCACCAGTGGCAGAGAAGCTTTCTTT. It specifies CATSGREAFF.

J is TRBJ2-1 and V is TRBV7-8; the D gene is possibly TRBD2 (5 bases). The CDR3 contains 14 residues. Trimming cost V 1 base and J 7 bases, with 11 bases left between them. The germline gives CDR1 SGHVS, CDR2 FQNEAQ. The DNA of the CDR3 is TGTGCCAGCAGCTTAGACGGGATTAGGAATGAGCAGTTCTTC. Protein: CASSLDGIRNEQFF.

The rearrangement links TRBV2 to TRBJ1-4, with D maybe TRBD1 (5 bases). Between the trimmed V and J ends, which lost 8 bases and 7 bases, there was a span of 14 bases. CDR3 length: 13 residues. Germline V gene lookup returns CDR1 SNHLY and CDR2 FYNNEI. For the CDR3, the DNA is TGTGCCAGCGGAAACAGGTTGGGTGAAAAACTGTTTTTT. Translating it yields CASGNRLGEKLFF.

The V and J genes are TRBV2 and TRBJ2-5; D is undetermined. CDR1 is SNHLY and CDR2 is FYNNEI in the germline V gene. There are 12 residues in the CDR3. Trimming left V 6 bases short and J 4 bases short, with 9 bases between. The DNA of the CDR3 is TGTGCCAGCAGGGTTTTGAGAGAGACCCAGTACTTC. It codes for CASRVLRETQYF.

This rearrangement joins TRBV4-1 to TRBJ2-7, with 8 nucleotides matching TRBD2. Germline trimming cut 0 bases from V and 1 base from J; bases unmatched to any gene: 5. CDR3 size: 16 residues. Germline CDR1 and CDR2: MGHRA and YSYEKL. CDR3 region: CASSQDLSGRSYEQYF. CDR3 coding DNA: TGCGCCAGCAGCCAAGATTTAAGCGGGAGATCCTACGAGCAGTACTTC.

CDR3 nucleotides: TGTGCCAGCAGTTTAGCGGCTGTTGAGCAGTTCTTC. Translated: CASSLAAVEQFF. This rearrangement joins TRBV12-3 or TRBV12-4 to TRBJ2-1, with D hard to call. The ends were cut back, 0 bases at V and 9 bases at J, with 6 bases in the middle. The CDR3 contains 12 residues.

The chain uses TRBV7-9 and TRBJ2-1; 9 bases fit TRBD2. The V and J ends lost 3 bases and 12 bases, in that order; junction bases with no gene match: 24. The germline CDR1 and CDR2 sequences are SEHNR and FQNEAQ (reference sequence). The CDR3 totals 19 residues. The CDR3 DNA is TGTGCCAGCAGCTTTCGGCTAGCGGGACGTAGTATAAACAATGAGCGGCAGTTCTTC. It yields the protein CASSFRLAGRSINNERQFF.

The chain combines TRBV4-2 with TRBJ2-3, with D perhaps matching TRBD2 (6 bases). CDR3 length equals 16 residues. Per germline, CDR1 LGHNA and CDR2 YNFKEQ. V shed 0 bases and J shed 1 base, with 11 bases lying between them. The CDR3 nucleotides are TGTGCCAGCAGCCAAGACAGCGGGCGACGCACAGATACGCAGTATTTT. Translated, it gives CASSQDSGRRTDTQYF.

This clone appeared a few times. This sequence joins TRBV10-3 and TRBJ1-6; 8 bases line up with TRBD1. The germline V gene has CDR1 ENHRY and CDR2 SYGVKD. With V trimmed by 6 bases and J by 6 bases, 4 bases remained unmatched. The CDR3 is 14 residues long. This CDR3 is CAIRQGASNSPLHF. The DNA for the CDR3 is TGTGCCATCAGGCAGGGGGCGAGTAATTCACCCCTCCACTTT.

The chain carries TRBV23-1 and TRBJ2-1; 11 nucleotides line up with TRBD2. TRBV23-1 is reported as an ORF; its role is uncertain. Trimming cost V 4 bases and J 5 bases; bases outside gene matches: 7. There are 16 residues in the CDR3. DNA for the CDR3: TGCGCCAGCAGTCGCGTACTAGCGGGAGTCCACAATGAGCAGTTCTTC. This codes for CASSRVLAGVHNEQFF.

The rearrangement joins TRBV2 to TRBJ1-2; no definite D call. Germline CDR1 SNHLY, CDR2 FYNNEI. This CDR3 contains 16 residues. Trimming removed 4 bases at V and 4 bases at J, with 19 bases between. The CDR3 bases are TGTGCCAGCAGTGGAGAAAGGTGGAGACCCTCCTATGGCTACACCTTC. Its translation: CASSGERWRPSYGYTF.

The V call is TRBV27, the J call TRBJ2-7; D uncertain. The CDR3 spans 11 residues. Trimming took off 5 bases at V and 10 bases at J, with 12 bases between the two ends. Looked up from germline, CDR1 is MNHEY and CDR2 is SMNVEV (reference sequence). In DNA form, the CDR3 reads TGTGCCAGCAGTAACTCAGGATCCCAGTACTTC. Its protein is CASSNSGSQYF.

This rearrangement joins TRBV14 to TRBJ2-1, with TRBD2 matching over 7 bases. From germline, CDR1 is SGHDN and CDR2 FVKESK. The V gene end was trimmed by 1 base and the J gene end by 3 bases; junction bases not matched to a gene: 6. The CDR3 has 16 residues. CDR3 loop: CASSQAIAGYYNEQFF. DNA of the CDR3: TGTGCCAGCAGCCAAGCGATAGCGGGCTACTACAATGAGCAGTTCTTC.

This clone was observed a single time. The J gene is TRBJ1-6, the V gene TRBV11-3; D may be TRBD1 (6 bases). Germline CDR1 is SGHNT and CDR2 is YENEEA. There are 13 residues in the CDR3. The V end lost 3 bases, the J end lost 8 bases, and 8 bases lay between the germline ends. CDR3 coding DNA: TGTGCCAGCAGCTTGGACAGCCATTCACCCCTCCACTTT. It encodes CASSLDSHSPLHF.

This clone showed up just once. V is TRBV6-5 and J is TRBJ1-2, with 10 bases that match TRBD1. The germline V gene encodes CDR1 MNHEY and CDR2 SVGAGI. CDR3 length equals 15 residues. Trimming cost V 4 bases and J 7 bases; bases outside gene matches: 9. The chain's CDR3 is CASSSAGTGETGYTF. DNA of the CDR3: TGTGCCAGCAGTTCCGCCGGGACAGGGGAAACTGGCTACACCTTC.

This clone was recorded only once. The V gene is TRBV7-6, the J gene TRBJ2-3; D is perhaps TRBD2 (6 bases). Per the germline V gene, CDR1 is SGHVS and CDR2 is FNYEAQ. The V and J ends lost 4 bases and 0 bases respectively, with 17 bases between them. This CDR3 has 17 residues. The CDR3 DNA sequence: TGTGCCAGCAGCTCTCTCTCTGTGGCGGGGAGCACAGATACGCAGTATTTT. As protein: CASSSLSVAGSTDTQYF.

The chain joins TRBV27 to TRBJ2-1, with 10 bases that match TRBD2. The CDR3 is 15 residues long. Per the germline V gene, CDR1 is MNHEY and CDR2 is SMNVEV (reference sequence). V dropped 7 bases and J dropped 6; count of bases not matched to a gene: 9. CDR3 sequence reads: CASITSGILGNEQFF. CDR3 nucleotides: TGTGCCAGCATTACTAGCGGGATCTTGGGCAATGAGCAGTTCTTC.

The gene calls are TRBV6-5 and TRBJ2-1; 9 bases map to TRBD2. Unmatched junction bases numbered 3, after V lost 6 bases and J lost 0 bases. Germline V lookup: CDR1 MNHEY, CDR2 SVGAGI. There are 15 residues in the CDR3. For the CDR3, the DNA is TGTGCCAGCAGGCGGACTAGCGACTCCTACAATGAGCAGTTCTTC. Its protein product is CASRRTSDSYNEQFF.

The genes are TRBV6-1 and TRBJ2-2; TRBD2 might be the D (6 bases). This CDR3 comprises 16 residues. CDR1 and CDR2 from the germline V gene are MNHNS and SASEGT. With 3 bases removed from V and 3 bases from J, the gap between germline ends came to 14 bases. The chain's CDR3 is CASSEVASVDTGELFF. CDR3 in DNA: TGTGCCAGCAGTGAGGTAGCTAGCGTTGACACCGGGGAGCTGTTTTTT.

This sequence joins TRBV10-3 and TRBJ2-7; D is unresolved. This CDR3 has 12 amino acids. Germline V gene sequence: CDR1 ENHRY, CDR2 SYGVKD. V dropped 4 bases and J dropped 4 bases, with 8 bases sitting between them. The CDR3 is CAISVTTYEQYF. CDR3 nucleotide sequence: TGTGCCATCAGTGTAACTACGTACGAGCAGTACTTC.

V gene TRBV2 combines with J gene TRBJ2-7; possibly TRBD1 for D (7 bases). From germline, CDR1 is SNHLY and CDR2 FYNNEI. This CDR3 has 13 residues. Trimming pared 8 bases from V and 4 bases from J, leaving 15 bases between. CDR3 amino acids: CASLEGGQYEQYF. The CDR3 DNA reads TGTGCCAGCCTCGAGGGGGGACAGTACGAGCAGTACTTC.

This rearrangement joins TRBV3-1 (or the pseudogene TRBV3-2) to TRBJ2-3, with TRBD2 matching 7 bases. V dropped 0 bases and J dropped 2; count of bases not matched to a gene: 5. CDR1 LGHDT and CDR2 YNNKEL come from the germline V gene (reference sequence). The CDR3 totals 16 residues. The CDR3 bases are TGTGCCAGCAGCCAAGAGGGGAGGGCCTACACAGATACGCAGTATTTT. As protein: CASSQEGRAYTDTQYF.

The chain recombines TRBV5-8 with TRBJ2-1; D remains unclear. The CDR3 length is 13 residues. From germline, CDR1 is SGHTS and CDR2 YDEGEE. The V end was cut by 3 bases, the J end by 0 bases, with 4 bases between. CDR3: CASSSRSYNEQFF. The CDR3 DNA reads TGTGCCAGCAGCTCCCGCTCCTACAATGAGCAGTTCTTC.

The chain recombines TRBV5-4 with TRBJ2-7; 8 nucleotides align to TRBD1. The CDR3 totals 14 residues. CDR1 and CDR2 from the germline V gene are SGHNT and YYREEE (reference sequence). V dropped 5 bases and J dropped 5; count of bases not matched to a gene: 9. The DNA of the CDR3 is TGTGCCAGCAGGACCGGGACAGGCATCCACGAGCAGTACTTC. Translating gives CASRTGTGIHEQYF.

CDR3 sequence reads: CSAQGSGPYGYTF. The CDR3 bases are TGCAGCGCTCAGGGTAGCGGACCCTATGGCTACACCTTC. J is TRBJ1-2 and V is TRBV29-1; D perhaps matches TRBD1 (5 bases). Deletions cut 7 bases from V and 4 bases from J, with 16 bases between. CDR3 length equals 13 residues. Germline CDR1 reads SQVTM; CDR2 reads ANQGSEA.

The chain combines TRBV19 with TRBJ1-2; no reliable D call. This CDR3 is built from 14 residues. Germline V gene data show CDR1 as LNHDA and CDR2 as SQIVND (reference sequence). Deletions cut 3 bases from V and 4 bases from J, with 12 bases between. CDR3 protein: CASSITAAPYGYTF. CDR3 bases: TGTGCCAGTAGTATCACGGCGGCCCCCTATGGCTACACCTTC.

This sequence joins TRBV9 and TRBJ2-1; TRBD2 aligns across 10 bases. CDR3 length: 14 amino acids. V shed 4 bases, J shed 5 bases, and the junction held 3 bases outside the gene matches. Germline V CDR1 and CDR2: SGDLS, YYNGEE. This chain's CDR3 is CASSTSGTNNEQFF. Here the CDR3 DNA reads TGTGCCAGCAGCACTAGCGGGACCAACAATGAGCAGTTCTTC.

This clone was seen a few times. The chain uses TRBV27 and TRBJ1-1; D may be TRBD1 (6 bases). Germline-derived CDR1 and CDR2 are MNHEY and SMNVEV (reference sequence). The ends were cut back, 11 bases at V and 4 bases at J, with 14 bases in the middle. The CDR3 runs 12 residues. The CDR3 spells CALGGRSTEAFF. For the CDR3, the DNA is TGTGCCCTCGGGGGGCGCAGCACTGAAGCTTTCTTT.